A selection of T cell receptor beta chains follows, all from one sample in a study of blood T cell repertoires in COVID-19. Assay: immunoSEQ multiplex PCR; the TCRdb copy retains only in-frame clones and omits some. This table has around 120,000 clones, approximately 90% appearing once. The sample comprised peripheral blood. The receptor source for this set is a human donor with active COVID-19. The donor label of this sample is uncertain. The CDR3 runs from the conserved cysteine through the conserved F or W.

j_gene: TRBJ1-1; v_gene: TRBV7-2; CDR3aa: CASSPRGGNTEAFF
j_gene: TRBJ2-7; v_gene: TRBV19; CDR3aa: CASRGDSFRLTRYEQYF
j_gene: TRBJ1-3; v_gene: TRBV11-2; CDR3aa: CASSFYRVTGNTIYF
j_gene: TRBJ1-2; v_gene: TRBV6-2/TRBV6-3; CDR3aa: CASSYSNPGDGYTF
j_gene: TRBJ1-2; v_gene: TRBV18; CDR3aa: CASSPGTANGYTF
j_gene: TRBJ2-1; v_gene: TRBV7-6; CDR3aa: CASSPGLAGGIYEQFF
j_gene: TRBJ1-1; v_gene: TRBV7-9; CDR3aa: CASSPTWTANTEAFF
j_gene: TRBJ2-3; v_gene: TRBV7-2; CDR3aa: CASSLAGGSTDTQYF
j_gene: TRBJ1-6; v_gene: TRBV5-4; CDR3aa: CASRRDRGNSPLHF
j_gene: TRBJ2-1; v_gene: TRBV19; CDR3aa: CASIAGGNEQFF
j_gene: TRBJ2-1; v_gene: TRBV5-1; CDR3aa: CASSVLAGGMFF
j_gene: TRBJ1-4; v_gene: TRBV4-3; CDR3aa: CASSRVRGTNEKLFF
j_gene: TRBJ2-1; v_gene: TRBV4-1; CDR3aa: CASSQVLADYNEQFF
j_gene: TRBJ2-2; v_gene: TRBV11-2; CDR3aa: CASSGLQGAPGELFF
j_gene: TRBJ2-2; v_gene: TRBV10-2; CDR3aa: CASSLTVQNTGELFF
j_gene: TRBJ1-2; v_gene: TRBV24-1; CDR3aa: CATEDSNYGYTF
j_gene: TRBJ2-1; v_gene: TRBV5-6; CDR3aa: CASSLPGLAGSYNEQFF
j_gene: TRBJ2-3; v_gene: TRBV6-5; CDR3aa: CASSWSLAGGTDTQYF
j_gene: TRBJ2-3; v_gene: TRBV6-1; CDR3aa: CASSEYAGDTQYF
j_gene: TRBJ2-1; v_gene: TRBV5-5; CDR3aa: CASSPGQGAGEQFF
j_gene: TRBJ2-7; v_gene: TRBV5-1; CDR3aa: CASRGKDLTDYEQYF
j_gene: TRBJ2-7; v_gene: TRBV7-9; CDR3aa: CASSSDRVRAYEQYF
j_gene: TRBJ2-1; v_gene: TRBV11-2; CDR3aa: CASSFNSGGLLYNEQFF
j_gene: TRBJ2-7; v_gene: TRBV18; CDR3aa: CASSAEQPTYEQYF
j_gene: TRBJ1-1; v_gene: TRBV2; CDR3aa: CASSYRQSEAFF
j_gene: TRBJ2-6; v_gene: TRBV5-5; CDR3aa: CASSSSTGANVLTF
j_gene: TRBJ2-7; v_gene: TRBV3-1/TRBV3-2; CDR3aa: CASSQGPFRRGCSYEQYF